The 21 T cell receptor beta chains below were found in one sample sequenced in a study of T cells in localized non-small cell lung cancer. The assay was immunoSEQ multiplex PCR, and TCRdb's table has in-frame clones only and misses some. Here the sample spans fewer than 20,000 clones, approximately 91% being singletons. Sequenced here: peripheral blood, sampled before any cancer treatment. Source of these receptors: a woman aged 35 to 75 with stage I lung adenocarcinoma.

The rearrangement links TRBV5-1 to TRBJ2-2; perhaps TRBD2 as D (6 bases). Germline loops: CDR1 SGHRS, CDR2 YFSETQ. The CDR3 is 14 amino acids. Trimming removed 4 bases from V and 5 bases from J, with 12 bases in between. In DNA, the CDR3 is TGCGCCAGCAGCCCTCTCGGGGGTACCGGGGAGCTGTTTTTT. It yields the protein CASSPLGGTGELFF.

Of note for this clone: In the same sample, other DNA sequences code for this CDR3. The chain employs TRBV28 and TRBJ2-7; D is unresolved. Trimming took off 5 bases at V and 1 base at J, with 9 bases between the two ends. This CDR3 region has 13 residues. CDR1 MDHEN and CDR2 SYDVKM come from the germline V gene. The CDR3 loop is CASSQTPSYEQYF. In DNA, the CDR3 is TGTGCCAGCAGTCAGACTCCGTCCTACGAGCAGTACTTC.

The gene calls are TRBV19 and TRBJ2-7, with D tentatively TRBD1 (6 bases). The length of the CDR3 is 16 residues. V lost 5 bases and J 2 bases, leaving 19 bases between the germline ends. CDR1 is LNHDA and CDR2 is SQIVND in the germline V gene (reference sequence). CDR3: CASSPRLGDITYEQYF. The DNA of the CDR3 is TGTGCCAGTAGTCCCCGTCTCGGGGACATTACCTACGAGCAGTACTTC.

The CDR3 is CASSVGYNEQFF. The DNA of the CDR3 is TGTGCCAGCAGCGTAGGGTACAATGAGCAGTTCTTC. The chain couples TRBV9 to TRBJ2-1; D is undetermined. CDR1 SGDLS and CDR2 YYNGEE come from the germline V gene. Trimming cost V 0 bases and J 4 bases, with 2 bases left between them. The CDR3 is made up of 12 amino acids.

The gene calls are TRBV27 and TRBJ1-5, with TRBD1 as a possible D gene (6 bases). The CDR3 is made up of 15 amino acids. The ends were cut back, 1 base at V and 4 bases at J, with 11 bases in the middle. Germline V CDR1 and CDR2: MNHEY, SMNVEV (reference sequence). CDR3 bases: TGTGCCAGCAGTTTATTGGCAGGGGAAAATCAGCCCCAGCATTTT. Translated: CASSLLAGENQPQHF.

CDR3 region: CASSLLQGVNTGELFF. The CDR3 DNA reads as TGCGCCAGCAGCTTGCTGCAGGGGGTCAACACCGGGGAGCTGTTTTTT. The chain links TRBV5-1 to TRBJ2-2, with 7 bases lining up with TRBD1. With V trimmed by 1 base and J by 2 bases, 5 bases remained unmatched. This CDR3 is built from 16 residues. The germline V gene has CDR1 SGHRS and CDR2 YFSETQ.

This chain uses TRBV4-2 with TRBJ1-6; possibly TRBD1 for D (5 bases). From germline, CDR1 is LGHNA and CDR2 YNFKEQ. The CDR3 sequence is 17 residues long. V was pared by 4 bases and J by 0 bases, with 13 bases between. The CDR3 protein is CASSPTGPSSYNSPLHF. In nucleotides, the CDR3 is TGTGCCAGCAGCCCTACGGGGCCGAGCTCCTATAATTCACCCCTCCACTTT.

The J gene is TRBJ1-2, the V gene TRBV2, with 8 bases lining up with TRBD1. V lost 2 bases to trimming and J lost 3 bases; unmatched junction nucleotides: 2. The CDR3 is 14 residues long. Germline V lookup: CDR1 SNHLY, CDR2 FYNNEI. The CDR3 region is CASSEQGADYGYTF. The CDR3 bases are TGTGCCAGCAGTGAACAGGGGGCAGACTATGGCTACACCTTC.

This clone was detected a few times. The rearrangement joins TRBV2 to TRBJ2-1, with 12 bases lining up with TRBD2. V shed 5 bases and J 7 bases; nucleotides not matched to a gene: 9. Germline lookup yields CDR1 SNHLY and CDR2 FYNNEI. The CDR3 has 16 residues. CDR3 amino acids: CASSPPSGRADNEQFF. CDR3 sequence (DNA): TGTGCCAGCAGTCCGCCTAGCGGGAGGGCTGATAATGAGCAGTTCTTC. Variable domain in full (rest from reference TRBV2 and TRBJ2-1): EPEVTQTPSHQVTQMGQEVILRCVPISNHLYFYWYRQILGQKVEFLVSFYNNEISEKSEIFDDQFSVERPDGSNFTLKIRSTKLEDSAMYFCASSPPSGRADNEQFFGPGTRLTVL.

J is TRBJ2-7 and V is TRBV18; 7 bases align to TRBD2. The CDR3 has 13 residues. With V trimmed by 5 bases and J by 3 bases, 4 bases remained unmatched. Germline values: CDR1 KGHSH, CDR2 LQKENI. CDR3 amino acids: CASSGGSSYEQYF. The CDR3 nucleotides are TGTGCCAGCTCAGGCGGGAGTAGCTACGAGCAGTACTTC.

The chain recombines TRBV5-5 with TRBJ2-1; 9 bases align to TRBD1. Germline trimming cut 2 bases from V and 5 bases from J; bases unmatched to any gene: 5. There are 15 residues in the CDR3. Germline V gene sequence: CDR1 SGHKS, CDR2 YYEKEE (reference sequence). The CDR3 protein is CASSLWTGANNEQFF. CDR3 nucleotide sequence: TGTGCCAGCAGCTTATGGACAGGGGCAAACAATGAGCAGTTCTTC.

V is TRBV30 and J is TRBJ2-5; 11 nucleotides agree with TRBD2. This CDR3 region has 14 residues. In germline, CDR1 is GTSNPN, CDR2 SVGIG (reference sequence). V lost 4 bases to trimming and J lost 5 bases; unmatched junction nucleotides: 6. In DNA form, the CDR3 reads TGTGCCTGGACTCGACTAGCGGGGTGGGAGACCCAGTACTTC. This sequence encodes CAWTRLAGWETQYF.

The rearrangement uses TRBV30 and TRBJ1-4; weak D call: TRBD1 (5 bases). The CDR3 runs to 12 residues. Deletions cut 1 base from V and 7 bases from J, with 7 bases between. From germline, CDR1 is GTSNPN and CDR2 SVGIG (reference sequence). The CDR3 region is CAWSGQSEKLFF. DNA of the CDR3: TGTGCCTGGAGTGGACAGTCTGAAAAACTGTTTTTT.

V and J are TRBV30 and TRBJ1-5, with D unclear. CDR3 length: 13 amino acids. The V end lost 0 bases, the J end lost 3 bases, and 6 bases lay between the germline ends. Per the germline V gene, CDR1 is GTSNPN and CDR2 is SVGIG (reference sequence). CDR3 sequence (DNA): TGTGCCTGGAGTGTACGGGACAATCAGCCCCAGCATTTT. Amino acids: CAWSVRDNQPQHF.

The rearrangement uses TRBV18 and TRBJ1-5; 8 positions match TRBD1. CDR3 size: 15 residues. CDR1 is KGHSH, CDR2 LQKENI, per germline. After removal of 4 bases from V and 4 bases from J, the junction contained 6 bases not matched to a gene. The CDR3 is CASSRDRGSNQPQHF. The CDR3 DNA reads as TGTGCCAGCTCACGAGACAGGGGATCAAATCAGCCCCAGCATTTT.

This chain uses TRBV6-1 with TRBJ2-4, with 9 bases lining up with TRBD1. CDR3 length equals 16 residues. The V gene's germline CDR1 is MNHNS and CDR2 SASEGT. V gave up 0 bases and J gave up 4 bases; unmatched junction bases: 4. The DNA for the CDR3 is TGTGCCAGCAGTGAAGCTCAAGGACAGGGGAAAAACATTCAGTACTTC. Encoded protein: CASSEAQGQGKNIQYF.

This clone was seen once. The CDR3 is CASSFRLAGRQSSYEQYF. In DNA, the CDR3 is TGCGCCAGCAGCTTCAGACTAGCGGGACGACAGAGCTCCTACGAGCAGTACTTC. The genes are TRBV5-1 and TRBJ2-7, with 11 positions matching TRBD2. Trimming at V came to 2 bases and at J to 0 bases, leaving 10 bases not matched to a gene. This CDR3 region has 18 residues. Per germline, CDR1 SGHRS and CDR2 YFSETQ.

The chain has TRBV11-2 and TRBJ2-7, with 9 positions matching TRBD1. V was clipped by 4 bases and J by 6 bases; unmatched bases: 13. The V gene's germline CDR1 is SGHAT and CDR2 FQNNGV. This CDR3 is 16 amino acids long. The chain's CDR3 is CASSSPVGTGSGEQYF. Written as DNA, the CDR3 is TGTGCCAGCAGCTCCCCGGTCGGGACAGGGTCGGGCGAGCAGTACTTC. Looking up the rest from reference TRBV11-2 and TRBJ2-7 gives the full variable domain: EAGVAQSPRYKIIEKRQSVAFWCNPISGHATLYWYQQILGQGPKLLIQFQNNGVVDDSQLPKDRFSAERLKGVDSTLKIQPAKLEDSAVYLCASSSPVGTGSGEQYFGPGTRLTVT.

The chain links TRBV14 to TRBJ2-1, with 10 bases lining up with TRBD1. Germline loops: CDR1 SGHDN, CDR2 FVKESK. Germline trimming cut 5 bases from V and 8 bases from J; bases unmatched to any gene: 9. CDR3 size: 15 residues. CDR3 DNA: TGTGCCAGCAGCTTCGACAGGGGGCGGCCCTATGAGCAGTTCTTC. It specifies CASSFDRGRPYEQFF.

Only a few counts were recorded for this clone. V gene TRBV18 combines with J gene TRBJ2-7, with 7 positions matching TRBD1. This CDR3 region has 14 residues. V gave up 3 bases and J gave up 1 base; unmatched junction bases: 3. Germline V CDR1 and CDR2: KGHSH, LQKENI. CDR3 residues: CASSPWDSSYEQYF. The CDR3 DNA reads as TGTGCCAGCTCACCGTGGGACAGTTCCTACGAGCAGTACTTC.

The chain links TRBV21-1 to TRBJ1-5. TRBV21-1 is designated a pseudogene. The length of the CDR3 is 20 residues. For the CDR3, the DNA is TGTGCCAGCAGCACTCCTGTGGCCCGGGGCAAGGATCCTAGCAATCAGCCCCAGCATTTT. Its translation: CASSTPVARGKDPSNQPQHF.